Below are 24 T cell receptor beta chains sequenced from a single sample in a study of control samples from healthy donors and cancer patients. Profiling relied on immunoSEQ multiplex PCR, and the TCRdb table lists in-frame clones only, not all of them. The table has 100,000 or so clones, about 89% seen once. Material for sequencing was blood. The source is a man younger than 40 in good health.

The chain couples TRBV7-9 to TRBJ1-1; D might be TRBD1 (6 bases). Deletions cut 7 bases from V and 8 bases from J, with 14 bases between. The CDR3 is 12 amino acids. Germline V gene data show CDR1 as SEHNR and CDR2 as FQNEAQ (reference sequence). The CDR3 sequence is CASTPGGTEAFF. The CDR3, as DNA: TGTGCCAGCACCCCCGGAGGGACAGAAGCTTTCTTT.

The chain carries TRBV3-1 (or the pseudogene TRBV3-2) and TRBJ2-1, with D possibly TRBD2 on 6 matching bases. This CDR3 has 14 residues. Looked up from germline, CDR1 is LGHDT and CDR2 is YNNKEL (reference sequence). The V gene lost 2 bases and the J gene lost 7 bases, with 12 bases spanning the gap. DNA of the CDR3: TGTGCCAGCAGCCAAAGCGGGTTGGGGAATGAGCAGTTCTTC. This encodes CASSQSGLGNEQFF.

The chain combines TRBV9 with TRBJ1-4; D gene unclear. Germline CDR1 SGDLS, CDR2 YYNGEE. There are 13 residues in the CDR3. With 3 bases removed from V and 8 bases from J, the gap between germline ends came to 11 bases. CDR3: CASSANLGEKLFF. The CDR3 DNA follows: TGTGCCAGCAGCGCCAATCTTGGCGAAAAACTGTTTTTT.

The chain has TRBV30 and TRBJ1-1; D might be TRBD1 (5 bases). In germline, CDR1 is GTSNPN, CDR2 SVGIG (reference sequence). The CDR3 loop spans 15 amino acids. Between the trimmed V and J ends, which lost 0 bases and 0 bases, there was a span of 11 bases. CDR3 loop: CAWSVLRGMNTEAFF. The CDR3 DNA reads as TGTGCCTGGAGTGTATTGCGGGGCATGAACACTGAAGCTTTCTTT.

The chain couples TRBV6-1 to TRBJ1-1, with D uncertain. Germline V gives CDR1 MNHNS, CDR2 SASEGT. Trimming took off 2 bases at V and 0 bases at J, with 10 bases between the two ends. CDR3 size: 15 residues. As DNA, the CDR3 is TGTGCCAGCAGTGAAATAGGGCGAATGAACACTGAAGCTTTCTTT. Its translation is CASSEIGRMNTEAFF.

The chain links TRBV30 to TRBJ1-6; possible D gene TRBD1, 5 bases. From germline, CDR1 is GTSNPN and CDR2 SVGIG (reference sequence). The CDR3 contains 15 residues. The V end was cut by 2 bases, the J end by 6 bases, with 14 bases between. CDR3 protein: CAWSLERDPNSPLHF. As DNA, the CDR3 is TGTGCCTGGAGTTTAGAAAGGGACCCTAATTCACCCCTCCACTTT. Filled out from reference TRBV30 and TRBJ1-6, the complete variable domain reads SQTIHQWPATLVQPVGSPLSLECTVEGTSNPNLYWYRQAAGRGLQLLFYSVGIGQISSEVPQNLSASRPQDRQFILSSKKLLLSDSGFYLCAWSLERDPNSPLHFGNGTRLTVT.

Comments on this clone: Germline is not matched at one junction end, which may reflect a read error. Other DNA sequences within the sample encode an identical CDR3. The chain carries TRBV4-1 and TRBJ2-7, with a possible D match to TRBD2 (6 bases). CDR1 is MGHRA, CDR2 YSYEKL, per germline. This CDR3 region has 13 residues. CDR3 in amino acids: CASSQDRGYEQYF. The CDR3 coding sequence is TGTGCCAGCAGCCAAGATCGGGGGTACGAGCAGTACTTC.

Here the CDR3 DNA reads TGTGCCAGCAGTGAGATCGTATCAGGGGACGGCTACACCTTC. Translation: CASSEIVSGDGYTF. This rearrangement joins TRBV6-1 to TRBJ1-2; TRBD1 might be the D (6 bases). V lost 3 bases and J 8 bases, leaving 16 bases between the germline ends. The CDR3 has 14 residues. The germline CDR1 and CDR2 sequences are MNHNS and SASEGT.

This chain joins TRBV7-8 and TRBJ2-3, with 9 nucleotides matching TRBD2. The V and J ends lost 3 bases and 3 bases, in that order; junction bases with no gene match: 1. This CDR3 comprises 14 residues. Germline CDR1 and CDR2: SGHVS and FQNEAQ. The CDR3: CASSFSGRTDTQYF. CDR3 DNA: TGTGCCAGCAGCTTTAGCGGGAGAACAGATACGCAGTATTTT.

V and J are TRBV5-5 and TRBJ2-7; D gene ambiguous. The length of the CDR3 is 16 residues. Trimming removed 0 bases from V and 1 base from J, with 14 bases in between. CDR1 and CDR2 (germline): SGHKS, YYEKEE (reference sequence). The CDR3 sequence: CASSLARGATSYEQYF. CDR3 sequence (DNA): TGTGCCAGCAGCTTGGCTCGAGGAGCCACGTCCTACGAGCAGTACTTC.

CDR3 sequence reads: CASNVGLAGASSYEQYF. The CDR3 nucleotides are TGCGCCAGCAACGTGGGACTAGCGGGTGCATCTTCCTACGAGCAGTACTTC. This sequence joins TRBV5-1 and TRBJ2-7, with 12 bases matching TRBD2. CDR1 SGHRS and CDR2 YFSETQ come from the germline V gene. CDR3 size: 17 residues. The ends lost 6 bases at V and 1 base at J; junction bases unmatched: 11. Together with reference TRBV5-1 and TRBJ2-7, the CDR3 gives the full variable domain: KAGVTQTPRYLIKTRGQQVTLSCSPISGHRSVSWYQQTPGQGLQFLFEYFSETQRNKGNFPGRFSGRQFSNSRSEMNVSTLELGDSALYLCASNVGLAGASSYEQYFGPGTRLTVT.

V and J are TRBV30 and TRBJ1-1; possible D gene TRBD1, 5 bases. Germline lookup yields CDR1 GTSNPN and CDR2 SVGIG (reference sequence). CDR3 length: 12 amino acids. V lost 1 base to trimming and J lost 4 bases, with 7 bases between them. This chain's CDR3 is CAWSEGSTEAFF. The CDR3 DNA reads TGTGCCTGGAGTGAGGGGTCCACTGAAGCTTTCTTT.

This chain uses TRBV7-2 with TRBJ2-7, with 8 bases identical to TRBD2. This CDR3 has 16 residues. The J segment lost 1 base and the V segment lost 5 bases, leaving 10 bases of the junction unmatched. Germline CDR1 is SGHTA and CDR2 is FQGNSA. The CDR3: CASSGGAGGRSYEQYF. The CDR3 coding sequence is TGTGCCAGCAGCGGGGGGGCGGGGGGCAGGTCCTACGAGCAGTACTTC.

This clone was detected once. The V call is TRBV20-1, the J call TRBJ1-1, with a possible D match to TRBD1 (6 bases). The germline CDR1 and CDR2 sequences are DFQATT and SNEGSKA (reference sequence). The CDR3 contains 14 residues. V lost 3 bases and J 0 bases, leaving 11 bases between the germline ends. The CDR3 bases are TGCAGTGCTAGTAGGACAGCGCTGAACACTGAAGCTTTCTTT. Protein product: CSASRTALNTEAFF.

The chain uses TRBV10-3 and TRBJ2-5, with a tentative D call TRBD2 (6 bases). Germline-derived CDR1 and CDR2 are ENHRY and SYGVKD. CDR3 length: 15 amino acids. V was trimmed by 6 bases and J by 2 bases, leaving 16 bases between them. The CDR3 is CAISQASGGQETQYF. CDR3 nucleotides: TGTGCCATCAGCCAGGCTTCCGGGGGACAAGAGACCCAGTACTTC.

The chain employs TRBV7-4 and TRBJ2-5; 12 bases are shared with TRBD2. The CDR3 spans 18 residues. V was pared by 9 bases and J by 5 bases, with 19 bases of the junction left unmatched. Germline V gives CDR1 SGHVT, CDR2 SQSDAQ. CDR3 nucleotide sequence: TGTGCCAGGAAGGGACTAGCGGGCCTACCCACCGGACGGGAGACCCAGTACTTC. This gives the protein CARKGLAGLPTGRETQYF.

The J gene is TRBJ2-1, the V gene TRBV2, with D unresolved. CDR1 SNHLY and CDR2 FYNNEI come from the germline V gene. The CDR3 loop spans 12 amino acids. V gave up 2 bases and J gave up 7 bases, with 6 bases separating them. The CDR3 loop reads CASSELGNEQFF. CDR3 DNA sequence: TGTGCCAGCAGTGAACTGGGTAATGAGCAGTTCTTC.

This clone appeared a single time. V usage is TRBV24-1 and J usage is TRBJ2-7, with 14 bases matching TRBD2. The V segment lost 4 bases and the J segment 7 bases; nucleotides outside the gene matches: 5. The CDR3 is 15 residues long. Per the germline V gene, CDR1 is KGHDR and CDR2 is SFDVKD. CDR3 loop: CATSDPGTSGREQYF. CDR3 in DNA: TGTGCCACCAGTGACCCCGGGACTAGCGGGAGAGAGCAGTACTTC.

This chain joins TRBV2 and TRBJ2-1, with D perhaps matching TRBD1 (6 bases). Germline V gene lookup returns CDR1 SNHLY and CDR2 FYNNEI. CDR3 size: 19 residues. V lost 2 bases and J lost 0, with 20 bases in between. CDR3: CASSEKRRGYFSSYNEQFF. The CDR3 region has the DNA TGTGCCAGCAGTGAAAAACGCAGGGGATACTTCAGCTCCTACAATGAGCAGTTCTTC.

The chain links TRBV24-1 to TRBJ2-3; no clear D gene. The CDR3 has 13 amino acids. In germline, CDR1 is KGHDR, CDR2 SFDVKD. The ends were cut back, 8 bases at V and 8 bases at J, with 16 bases in the middle. The DNA for the CDR3 is TGTGCCACCATGGATTCATATCGGCCTACGCAGTATTTT. Amino acid sequence: CATMDSYRPTQYF.

CDR3 in DNA: TGTGCCAGCAGTCAACCGGGACTTCGAGACTACGAGCAGTACTTC. Amino acid sequence: CASSQPGLRDYEQYF. J is TRBJ2-7 and V is TRBV6-5; the D gene is possibly TRBD2 (6 bases). V lost 5 bases and J 3 bases, leaving 17 bases between the germline ends. This CDR3 has 15 amino acids. Germline CDR1 reads MNHEY; CDR2 reads SVGAGI.

V is TRBV10-3 and J is TRBJ1-2; a possible D gene is TRBD1 (6 bases). Per germline, CDR1 ENHRY and CDR2 SYGVKD. This CDR3 has 15 amino acids. V lost 6 bases, J lost 3 bases, and 17 bases lay in between. In DNA form, the CDR3 reads TGTGCCATCAGACCCTTACAGGGCTTTGACTATGGCTACACCTTC. It yields the protein CAIRPLQGFDYGYTF.

The genes are TRBV10-3 and TRBJ1-2, with unresolved D. The V gene's germline CDR1 is ENHRY and CDR2 SYGVKD. This CDR3 comprises 13 residues. The V end lost 8 bases, the J end lost 1 base, and 11 bases lay between the germline ends. CDR3 residues: CAIFVTDNYGYTF. The DNA for the CDR3 is TGTGCCATCTTTGTTACGGATAACTATGGCTACACCTTC.

The rearrangement uses TRBV3-1 (or the pseudogene TRBV3-2) and TRBJ1-5; D perhaps matches TRBD1 (6 bases). Germline CDR1 and CDR2: LGHDT and YNNKEL (reference sequence). Trimming stripped 3 bases from V and 6 bases from J, with 12 bases between. The CDR3 loop spans 14 amino acids. The chain's CDR3 is CASSHQGSSQPQHF. CDR3 coding DNA: TGTGCCAGCAGCCATCAGGGGAGTAGTCAGCCCCAGCATTTT.